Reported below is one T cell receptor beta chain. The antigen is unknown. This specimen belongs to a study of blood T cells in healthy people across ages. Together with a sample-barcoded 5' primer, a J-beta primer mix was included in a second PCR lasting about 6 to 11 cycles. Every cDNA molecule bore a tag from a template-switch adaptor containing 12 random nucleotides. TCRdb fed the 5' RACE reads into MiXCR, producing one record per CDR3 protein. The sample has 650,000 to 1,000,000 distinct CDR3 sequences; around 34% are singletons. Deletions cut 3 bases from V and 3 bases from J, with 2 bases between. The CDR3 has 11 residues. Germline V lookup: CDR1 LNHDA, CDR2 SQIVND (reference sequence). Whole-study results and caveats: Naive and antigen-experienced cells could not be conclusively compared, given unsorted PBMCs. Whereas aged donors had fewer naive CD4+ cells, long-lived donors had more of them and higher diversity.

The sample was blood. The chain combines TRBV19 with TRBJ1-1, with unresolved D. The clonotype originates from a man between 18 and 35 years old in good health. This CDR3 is CASSIDTEAFF. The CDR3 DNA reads TGTGCCAGTAGTATCGACACTGAAGCTTTCTTT. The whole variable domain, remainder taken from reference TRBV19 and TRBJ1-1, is DGGITQSPKYLFRKEGQNVTLSCEQNLNHDAMYWYRQDPGQGLRLIYYSQIVNDFQKGDIAEGYSVSREKKESFPLTVTSAQKNPTAFYLCASSIDTEAFFGQGTRLTVV.